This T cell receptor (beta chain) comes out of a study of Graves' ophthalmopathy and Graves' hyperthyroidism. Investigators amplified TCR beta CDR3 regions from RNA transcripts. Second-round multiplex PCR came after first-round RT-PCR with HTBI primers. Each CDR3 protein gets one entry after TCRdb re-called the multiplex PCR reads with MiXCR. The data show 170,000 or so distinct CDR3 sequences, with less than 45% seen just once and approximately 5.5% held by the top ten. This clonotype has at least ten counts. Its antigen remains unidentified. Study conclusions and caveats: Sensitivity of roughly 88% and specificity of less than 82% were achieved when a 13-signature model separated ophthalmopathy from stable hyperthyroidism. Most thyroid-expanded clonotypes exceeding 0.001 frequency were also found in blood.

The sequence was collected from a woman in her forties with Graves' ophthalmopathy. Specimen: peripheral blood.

The DNA of the CDR3 is TGCGCCAGCAGCTTGCTGAGAGTGGGTTTTGATTCACCCCTCCACTTT. Its protein product is CASSLLRVGFDSPLHF. The V gene is TRBV5-1, the J gene TRBJ1-6, with D unresolved. Germline CDR1 and CDR2: SGHRS and YFSETQ. This CDR3 is 16 amino acids long. V was trimmed by 1 base and J by 8 bases, leaving 16 bases between them.